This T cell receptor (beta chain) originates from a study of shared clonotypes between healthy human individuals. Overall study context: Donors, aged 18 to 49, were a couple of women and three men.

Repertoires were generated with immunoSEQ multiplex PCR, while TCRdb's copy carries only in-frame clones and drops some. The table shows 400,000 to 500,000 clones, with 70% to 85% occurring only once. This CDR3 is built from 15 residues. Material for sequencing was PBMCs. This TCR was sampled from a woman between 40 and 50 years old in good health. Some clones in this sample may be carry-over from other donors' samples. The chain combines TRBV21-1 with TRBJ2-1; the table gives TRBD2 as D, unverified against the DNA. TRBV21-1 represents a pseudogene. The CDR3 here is CASSKSQRENNEQFF. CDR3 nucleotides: TGTGCCAGCAGCAAAAGCCAGCGGGAGAACAATGAGCAGTTCTTC.